This T cell receptor beta chain was found in a study of blood T cell repertoires in COVID-19. Study context: Spain, Italy and the United States supplied samples that represented acute and convalescent COVID-19. PBMCs, B-cell-depleted T cells, or T cells were the source of the cDNA or gDNA that made up the material.

Per the original methods: Amplification of reference gene primers was used by the study to estimate nucleated cell counts. Here immunoSEQ multiplex PCR was the method, and the copy in TCRdb shows in-frame clones only, minus some. D and trimming were read from the DNA, whereas the V and J calls and clone size are those reported in that table. The sample holds a few hundred thousand clones; more than 75% are singletons and the top ten take 3% to 3.5%. With 3 bases removed from V and 4 bases from J, the gap between germline ends came to 8 bases. The CDR3 contains 13 residues. The receptor's source is a man in his sixties with acute or convalescent COVID-19. Source material: peripheral blood. V gene TRBV12-3 or TRBV12-4 combines with J gene TRBJ2-3, with D uncertain. CDR3 in amino acids: CASSFALADTQYF. As DNA, the CDR3 is TGTGCCAGCAGTTTTGCCCTAGCAGATACGCAGTATTTT.